The entry below gives a single TCR beta chain sequence along with its context. The antigen remains undetermined. This table comes from immunoSEQ multiplex PCR, and its TCRdb copy is limited to in-frame clones, with some not included. Here the sample spans 62,000 or so clones, roughly 86% being singletons. Looked up from germline, CDR1 is SGHTA and CDR2 is FQGTGA. Trimming stripped 3 bases from V and 5 bases from J, with 19 bases between. This CDR3 spans 16 amino acids. The data belong to a study of OX40 agonist ivuxolimab in advanced cancers. Study-wide context: Ivuxolimab doses were 0.01, 0.1, 0.3, 1.5, 3 or 10 mg/kg every 2 weeks. Findings of the study overall: Also present in some nonresponders was a low level of normalized T-cell clonal expansion. Doses of 0.1 to 3.0 mg/kg were accompanied by clonal expansion of CD4+ and CD8+ blood T cells by week 6.

The specimen comprised CD4+ or CD8+ T cells sorted from blood, sampled in a trial of the OX40 agonist ivuxolimab. The clonotype was recovered from an adult with an advanced solid tumor such as melanoma, head and neck, liver or kidney cancer. The chain couples TRBV7-3 to TRBJ2-5; tentatively, D is TRBD1 or TRBD2 (5 bases each). The CDR3 nucleotides are TGTGCCAGCAGCTTGGGCCCGGGGCAGGCACGGGAGACCCAGTACTTC. This encodes CASSLGPGQARETQYF.